This T cell receptor beta chain was identified during a study of T cells in Graves' hyperthyroidism and ophthalmopathy. The TCR beta CDR3 regions underwent amplification using RNA transcripts as the source. The primer set for the first-round RT-PCR of the TCR CDR3 was HTBI. One entry per CDR3 protein, called by TCRdb with MiXCR from the multiplex PCR reads. Of 450,000 to 500,000 distinct CDR3 sequences in the sample, about 20% were seen once. Source material: blood. The sequence derives from a woman in her 70s with Graves' ophthalmopathy.

The DNA of the CDR3 is TGTGCCTGGACCCTAGGAAGGGATCAGCCCCAGCATTTT. Translating gives CAWTLGRDQPQHF. The chain recombines TRBV30 with TRBJ1-5, with D hard to call. V was pared by 4 bases and J by 5 bases, with 12 bases between. Germline V gene lookup returns CDR1 GTSNPN and CDR2 SVGIG (reference sequence). The CDR3 covers 13 residues.